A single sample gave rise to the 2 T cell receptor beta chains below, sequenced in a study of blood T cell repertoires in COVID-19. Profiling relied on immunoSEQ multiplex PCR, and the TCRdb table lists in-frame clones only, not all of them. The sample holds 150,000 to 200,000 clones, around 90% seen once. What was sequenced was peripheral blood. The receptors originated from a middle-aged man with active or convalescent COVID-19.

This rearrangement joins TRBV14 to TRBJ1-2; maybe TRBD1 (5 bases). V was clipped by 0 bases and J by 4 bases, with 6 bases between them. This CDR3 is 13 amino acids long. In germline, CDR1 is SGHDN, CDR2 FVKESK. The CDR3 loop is CASSQDTGYGYTF. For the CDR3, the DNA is TGTGCCAGCAGCCAAGACACAGGCTATGGCTACACCTTC. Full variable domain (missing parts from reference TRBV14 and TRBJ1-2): EAGVTQFPSHSVIEKGQTVTLRCDPISGHDNLYWYRRVMGKEIKFLLHFVKESKQDESGMPNNRFLAERTGGTYSTLKVQPAELEDSGVYFCASSQDTGYGYTFGSGTRLTVV.

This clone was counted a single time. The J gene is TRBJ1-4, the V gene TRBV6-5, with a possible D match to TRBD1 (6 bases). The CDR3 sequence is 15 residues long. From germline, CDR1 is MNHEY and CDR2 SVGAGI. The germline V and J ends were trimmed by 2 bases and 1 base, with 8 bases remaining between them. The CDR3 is CASSYPTGTNEKLFF. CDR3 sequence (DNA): TGTGCCAGCAGTTACCCGACAGGAACTAATGAAAAACTGTTTTTT.